The rows below give T cell receptor beta chains drawn from one sample of a study of T cell responses to AZD1222 COVID-19 vaccine. Assay used: immunoSEQ multiplex PCR; TCRdb lists only in-frame clones, some missing. The sample lists roughly 100,000 clones, approximately 90% occurring once. The sequenced sample was peripheral blood, obtained on day 0 of AZD1222 vaccination. These receptors were taken from an adult in good health. CDR3s include the opening cysteine and the closing phenylalanine or tryptophan. The D gene is left open where the match is weak. Rows may omit the clone size; those that give it use once, few, many or a size class.

TRBV21-1	few	TRBJ1-1	12	NA	TGTGCCAGCAAAGCAGGACATACTGAAGCTTTCTTT	CASKAGHTEAFF
TRBV14	NA	TRBJ2-1	15	NA	TGTGCCAGCAGCCTGTCCAGGGCCGGAGACAATGAGCAGTTCTTC	CASSLSRAGDNEQFF
TRBV28	NA	TRBJ2-3	16	TRBD1	TGTGCCAGCAATACCCCGGGACAGTCTAGCACAGATACGCAGTATTTT	CASNTPGQSSTDTQYF
TRBV19	NA	TRBJ2-7	13	TRBD2	TGTGCCAGTAGTATTGGGAGGGCCTACGAGCAGTACTTC	CASSIGRAYEQYF
TRBV25-1	once	TRBJ2-6	16	TRBD2	TGTGCCGGTAAGACTAGCGGGAGCTTTGGGGCCAACGTCCTGACTTTC	CAGKTSGSFGANVLTF
TRBV20-1	once	TRBJ1-2	11	NA	TGCAGTGCTAGCCCTTTTGGGCAGTACACCTTC	CSASPFGQYTF
TRBV10-2	NA	TRBJ1-2	14	TRBD1	TGCGCCAGCAGTTTAGGACAGGGGGCTGGTGGCTACACCTTC	CASSLGQGAGGYTF
TRBV19	NA	TRBJ2-7	12	NA	TGTGCCAGTAGCGACTACTCCTACGAGCAGTACTTC	CASSDYSYEQYF
TRBV28	NA	TRBJ1-2	14	NA	TGTGCCAGCAGTGGCGCAGGGACGGGCTATGGCTACACCTTC	CASSGAGTGYGYTF
TRBV6-5	NA	TRBJ1-2	14	TRBD1	TGTGCCAGCAGTTCCGGGACAGGGGGCTATGGCTACACCTTC	CASSSGTGGYGYTF
TRBV5-1	NA	TRBJ2-2	16	NA	TGCGCCAGCAGCTCCTCAGGGACGCGAAACACCGGGGAGCTGTTTTTT	CASSSSGTRNTGELFF
TRBV7-8	NA	TRBJ2-3	21	TRBD2	TGTGCCAGCAGCTTAAGATTGACTAGCGGGACTTCGATGAGGTCACAAGATACGCAGTATTTT	CASSLRLTSGTSMRSQDTQYF
TRBV2	NA	TRBJ2-1	13	TRBD2	TGTGCCAGCGAGACTAGCGGAATCAATGAGCAGTTCTTC	CASETSGINEQFF
TRBV6-5	NA	TRBJ2-7	15	TRBD2	TGTGCCAGCAGTCATGGGTCTAGCGGTACCTACGAGCAGTACTTC	CASSHGSSGTYEQYF
TRBV4-2	NA	TRBJ2-3	17	TRBD2	TGTGCCAGCAGCCAAGAAGAAGGGACTAGGCGGGCAGATACGCAGTATTTT	CASSQEEGTRRADTQYF
TRBV7-2	once	TRBJ2-7	15	TRBD2	TGTGCCAGCAGCCTCCAAGCGGGGATCTCCTACGAGCAGTACTTC	CASSLQAGISYEQYF
TRBV15	few	TRBJ2-2	14	NA	TGTGCCACCAGCAAAGATTTTGGCGGCGGGGAGCTGTTTTTT	CATSKDFGGGELFF
TRBV30	NA	TRBJ2-3	17	TRBD2	TGTGCCTGGAGCATAGCGGGACTGGCATTAGCCACAGATACGCAGTATTTT	CAWSIAGLALATDTQYF
TRBV29-1	NA	TRBJ2-7	13	NA	TGCAGCGTTGCGAGGGAGTTTAGGTACGAGCAGTACTTC	CSVAREFRYEQYF
TRBV19	NA	TRBJ2-3	14	TRBD2	TGTGCCAGTACCCTAGCGGGAGTGGCAGATACGCAGTATTTT	CASTLAGVADTQYF
TRBV20-1	NA	TRBJ2-3	12	NA	TGCAGTGCTAGTGCCGCCGGAGGTACGCAGTATTTT	CSASAAGGTQYF
TRBV28	NA	TRBJ2-2	13	NA	TGTGCCAGCAGTTTCCCCAGCACCGGGGAGCTGTTTTTT	CASSFPSTGELFF
TRBV11-2	NA	TRBJ1-3	15	NA	TGTGCCAGCAGCTCGGTGGGCTTCTCTGGAAACACCATATATTTT	CASSSVGFSGNTIYF
TRBV3-1/TRBV3-2	NA	TRBJ2-6	15	NA	TGTGCCAGCAGCTCCCCACCGTCTGGGGCCAACGTCCTGACTTTC	CASSSPPSGANVLTF
TRBV6-5	NA	TRBJ2-7	15	NA	TGTGCCAGCAGTTATGAGGACACCAGCTCCTACGAGCAGTACTTC	CASSYEDTSSYEQYF
TRBV28	NA	TRBJ1-1	12	NA	TGTGCCAGCAGTTTACAAGGGGGGGAAGCTTTCTTT	CASSLQGGEAFF
TRBV6-4	NA	TRBJ1-5	13	NA	TGTGCCAGCAGCACAGGTACAGGACAGCCCCAGCATTTT	CASSTGTGQPQHF
TRBV7-2	once	TRBJ2-3	12	NA	TGTGCCAGCAGCTCTAACACAGATACGCAGTATTTT	CASSSNTDTQYF
TRBV28	NA	TRBJ2-7	15	TRBD1	TGTGCCAGCAGTGGCGGAGGGACAGGGGAACGGGAGCAGTACTTC	CASSGGGTGEREQYF
TRBV10-3	NA	TRBJ2-2	14	TRBD2	TGTGCCGCTCAGACTAGCGGGAGCACCGGGGAGCTGTTTTTT	CAAQTSGSTGELFF
TRBV9	once	TRBJ2-7	14	TRBD1	TGTGCCAGCAGCGTAGCCGGGACAGGGTACGAGCAGTACTTC	CASSVAGTGYEQYF
TRBV2	NA	TRBJ2-5	15	NA	TGTGCCAGCACCTCTGGACTAACGACACAAGAGACCCAGTACTTC	CASTSGLTTQETQYF
TRBV5-4	NA	TRBJ2-1	14	NA	TGTGCCACCTCCTTACCGGGACCGCAGACTGAGCAGTTCTTC	CATSLPGPQTEQFF
TRBV7-2	NA	TRBJ2-7	16	TRBD2	TGTGCCAGCAGCTTAAGGACCAGCGGGAGTGGAGACGAGCAGTACTTC	CASSLRTSGSGDEQYF
TRBV9	NA	TRBJ1-2	15	TRBD1	TGTGCCAGCAGCACCGACAGGGGGCATCGGTATGGCTACACCTTC	CASSTDRGHRYGYTF
TRBV7-2	NA	TRBJ1-5	15	NA	TGTGCCAGCAGCTTAGTCCAGGGACGCAATCAGCCCCAGCATTTT	CASSLVQGRNQPQHF
TRBV5-1	NA	TRBJ2-2	13	NA	TGCGCCAGCAGCTTGGTAACAGACGGGGAGCTGTTTTTT	CASSLVTDGELFF
TRBV11-3	NA	TRBJ2-1	14	NA	TGTGCCAGCAGCCCACAAAGCTCCTACAATGAGCAGTTCTTC	CASSPQSSYNEQFF
TRBV9	once	TRBJ2-7	15	TRBD2	TGTGCCAGCAGCGTAGGGGGAGGGTCCAGGGACGAGCAGTACTTC	CASSVGGGSRDEQYF
TRBV19	NA	TRBJ2-1	17	NA	TGTGCCAGTAGCCCACTTGGGAGGGGGAGCTCCTACAATGAGCAGTTCTTC	CASSPLGRGSSYNEQFF
TRBV5-4	NA	TRBJ2-2	14	TRBD1	TGTGCCAGCAGCTCACAGGGGGGCGTCGGGGAGCTGTTTTTT	CASSSQGGVGELFF
TRBV18	NA	TRBJ2-1	15	TRBD2	TGTGCCAGCTCACCTGGGGGGACTAGTCCCAATGAGCAGTTCTTC	CASSPGGTSPNEQFF
TRBV28	NA	TRBJ2-7	14	TRBD2	TGTGCCAGCGGAACTAGCGGGAGTACGTATGAGCAGTACTTC	CASGTSGSTYEQYF
TRBV30	NA	TRBJ2-3	14	TRBD2	TGTGCCTGGAGGCTAGCGGGAGCAACAGATACGCAGTATTTT	CAWRLAGATDTQYF
TRBV7-8	NA	TRBJ2-7	18	TRBD2	TGTGCCAGCAGCCCTGGAACTGGGACTAGCGGCCAAATACGCGAGCAGTACTTC	CASSPGTGTSGQIREQYF
TRBV9	NA	TRBJ2-1	17	NA	TGTGCCAGCAGCGTAGAAAGCGGAGGGGGGTCCTACAATGAGCAGTTCTTC	CASSVESGGGSYNEQFF
TRBV30	NA	TRBJ2-5	12	NA	TGTGCCTGGAGTTGGGTCCAAGAGACCCAGTACTTC	CAWSWVQETQYF
TRBV30	NA	TRBJ1-5	15	NA	TGTGCCTGGAGCCCACCGGGCATGAGCAATCAGCCCCAGCATTTT	CAWSPPGMSNQPQHF
TRBV5-8	NA	TRBJ2-7	12	NA	TGTGCCAGCAGCTTGGAAAGATACGAGCAGTACTTC	CASSLERYEQYF
TRBV7-2	NA	TRBJ2-2	15	NA	TGTGCCAGCACCCGGTCCGGGACAAACACCGGGGAGCTGTTTTTT	CASTRSGTNTGELFF
TRBV5-1	few	TRBJ2-1	16	TRBD2	TGCGCCAGCAGCTTCGGACTAGCGGAGTCCTACAATGAGCAGTTCTTC	CASSFGLAESYNEQFF